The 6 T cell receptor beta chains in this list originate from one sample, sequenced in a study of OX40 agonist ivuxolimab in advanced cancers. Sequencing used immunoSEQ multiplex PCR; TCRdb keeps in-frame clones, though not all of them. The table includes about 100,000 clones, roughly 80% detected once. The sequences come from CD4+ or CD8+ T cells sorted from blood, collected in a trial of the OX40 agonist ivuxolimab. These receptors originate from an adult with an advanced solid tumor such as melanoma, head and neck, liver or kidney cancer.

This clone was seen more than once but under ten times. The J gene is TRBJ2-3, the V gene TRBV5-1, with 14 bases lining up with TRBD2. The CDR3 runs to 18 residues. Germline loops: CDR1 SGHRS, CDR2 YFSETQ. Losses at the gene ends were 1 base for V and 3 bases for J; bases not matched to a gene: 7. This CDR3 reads CASSLSGTSGRRTDTQYF. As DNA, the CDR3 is TGCGCCAGCAGCTTGTCCGGGACTAGCGGGAGAAGAACAGATACGCAGTATTTT.

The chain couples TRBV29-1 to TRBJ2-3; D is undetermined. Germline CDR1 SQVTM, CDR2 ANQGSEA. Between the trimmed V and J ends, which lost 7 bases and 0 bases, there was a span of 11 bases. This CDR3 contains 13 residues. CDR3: CSAGPRSTDTQYF. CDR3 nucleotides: TGCAGCGCCGGACCTCGTAGCACAGATACGCAGTATTTT.

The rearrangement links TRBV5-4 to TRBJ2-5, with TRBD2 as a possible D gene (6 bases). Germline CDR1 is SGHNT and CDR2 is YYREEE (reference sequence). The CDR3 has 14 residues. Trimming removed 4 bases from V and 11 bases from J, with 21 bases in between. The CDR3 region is CASSPPGLLREQYF. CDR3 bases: TGTGCCAGCAGCCCCCCGGGACTCCTAAGGGAGCAGTACTTC.

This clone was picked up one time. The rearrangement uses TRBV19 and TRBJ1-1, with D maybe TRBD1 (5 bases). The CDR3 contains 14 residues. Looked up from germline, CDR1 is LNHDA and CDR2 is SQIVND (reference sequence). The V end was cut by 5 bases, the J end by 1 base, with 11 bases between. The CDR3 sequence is CASSWRQGNTEAFF. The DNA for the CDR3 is TGTGCCAGTAGTTGGCGGCAGGGGAACACTGAAGCTTTCTTT.

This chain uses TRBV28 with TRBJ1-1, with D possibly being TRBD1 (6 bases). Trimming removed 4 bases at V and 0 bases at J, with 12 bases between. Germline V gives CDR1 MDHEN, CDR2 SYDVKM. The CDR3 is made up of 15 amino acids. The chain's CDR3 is CASSSDGGMNTEAFF. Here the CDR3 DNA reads TGTGCCAGCAGTTCTGACGGGGGCATGAACACTGAAGCTTTCTTT.

In DNA, the CDR3 is TGTGCCAGCTCACCTAGACAGGCGCCTAACTATGGCTACACCTTC. It encodes CASSPRQAPNYGYTF. The chain is built from TRBV18 and TRBJ1-2, with D tentatively TRBD1 (6 bases). V was trimmed by 3 bases and J by 0 bases, leaving 11 bases between them. Germline values: CDR1 KGHSH, CDR2 LQKENI. The CDR3 runs 15 residues.